What follows are 21 T cell receptor beta chains derived from one specimen sequenced in a study of T cells in localized non-small cell lung cancer. The table came from immunoSEQ multiplex PCR; TCRdb's copy has only in-frame clones and leaves some out. Here the sample spans under 55,000 clones, 80% being singletons. The source was PBMCs, collected before any cancer treatment. The receptor set was obtained from a woman aged 35-75 years with stage II lung adenocarcinoma.

The chain links TRBV18 to TRBJ2-1; the D is unclear. The CDR3 extends over 11 amino acids. The V gene lost 3 bases and the J gene lost 8 bases, with 5 bases spanning the gap. Germline-derived CDR1 and CDR2 are KGHSH and LQKENI. CDR3 sequence (DNA): TGTGCCAGCTCACCGGTGGATGAGCAGTTCTTC. Its protein product is CASSPVDEQFF.

This clone has only a few counts. The chain combines TRBV4-1 with TRBJ2-7; 7 bases match TRBD1. Germline lookup yields CDR1 MGHRA and CDR2 YSYEKL. This CDR3 contains 17 residues. J gave up 3 bases and V 4 bases, and 15 bases lay outside the gene matches. CDR3 nucleotides: TGCGCCAGCAGCCCTGTATCGGGGACAGTGCACTTCTACGAGCAGTACTTC. Translation: CASSPVSGTVHFYEQYF.

CDR3 DNA: TGTGCCAGCAGAGGAATACAGGGGTCCGTGAGCCAGCCCCAGCATTTT. Translated: CASRGIQGSVSQPQHF. The chain carries TRBV2 and TRBJ1-5; 7 bases match TRBD1. V shed 6 bases, J shed 7 bases, and the junction held 15 bases outside the gene matches. The CDR3 is 16 residues long. Germline lookup yields CDR1 SNHLY and CDR2 FYNNEI. The full variable domain, in which reference TRBV2 and TRBJ1-5 provide the parts outside the CDR3, is EPEVTQTPSHQVTQMGQEVILRCVPISNHLYFYWYRQILGQKVEFLVSFYNNEISEKSEIFDDQFSVERPDGSNFTLKIRSTKLEDSAMYFCASRGIQGSVSQPQHFGDGTRLSIL.

This chain uses TRBV19 with TRBJ2-1, with D perhaps matching TRBD1 (7 bases). Germline lookup yields CDR1 LNHDA and CDR2 SQIVND (reference sequence). Trimming left V 2 bases short and J 7 bases short, with 21 bases between. There are 17 residues in the CDR3. This chain's CDR3 is CASSISGRTGYRNEQFF. The CDR3 DNA reads TGTGCCAGTAGTATAAGTGGGAGGACAGGCTATCGGAATGAGCAGTTCTTC.

The genes are TRBV7-8 and TRBJ2-6; no definite D call. Per germline, CDR1 SGHVS and CDR2 FQNEAQ. The CDR3 is made up of 17 amino acids. V lost 3 bases and J 4 bases, leaving 16 bases between the germline ends. CDR3 DNA: TGTGCCAGCAGCTTGGGCGGCGGACGGTCGGGGGCCAACGTCCTGACTTTC. Translation: CASSLGGGRSGANVLTF.

The chain recombines TRBV6-5 with TRBJ2-7, with 11 bases fitting TRBD1. The CDR3 length is 15 residues. The ends lost 6 bases at V and 7 bases at J; junction bases unmatched: 11. Germline assignment: CDR1 MNHEY and CDR2 SVGAGI. CDR3 in amino acids: CASRFPGQGVGEQYF. The DNA of the CDR3 is TGTGCCAGCAGATTCCCGGGACAGGGGGTTGGGGAGCAGTACTTC.

The chain uses TRBV6-1 and TRBJ2-2, with D tentatively TRBD2 (5 bases). The CDR3 loop spans 15 amino acids. The germline CDR1 and CDR2 sequences are MNHNS and SASEGT. The V end was cut by 7 bases, the J end by 5 bases, with 17 bases between. DNA for the CDR3: TGTGCCAGCAACCCTGGTCTCCAGCGGACCGGGGAGCTGTTTTTT. It encodes CASNPGLQRTGELFF.

V usage is TRBV11-2 and J usage is TRBJ2-7, with D hard to call. In germline, CDR1 is SGHAT, CDR2 FQNNGV. The CDR3 has 15 residues. Trimming removed 4 bases at V and 0 bases at J, with 13 bases between. CDR3 sequence reads: CASSSESRSSYEQYF. The CDR3, as DNA: TGTGCCAGCAGCTCCGAGAGCCGGAGCTCCTACGAGCAGTACTTC.

The chain uses TRBV28 and TRBJ2-2; a weak D match, TRBD1 (6 bases). This CDR3 region has 14 residues. Germline assignment: CDR1 MDHEN and CDR2 SYDVKM. V dropped 5 bases and J dropped 4 bases, with 11 bases sitting between them. DNA for the CDR3: TGTGCCAGCAGTACTACAGGGTCCACCGGGGAGCTGTTTTTT. Protein sequence: CASSTTGSTGELFF.

The chain has TRBV9 and TRBJ1-2; the D is unclear. The CDR3 covers 14 residues. Germline loops: CDR1 SGDLS, CDR2 YYNGEE. V was pared by 0 bases and J by 3 bases, with 9 bases between. CDR3 sequence reads: CASSVDSVDYGYTF. The CDR3 DNA sequence: TGTGCCAGCAGCGTAGACTCAGTGGACTATGGCTACACCTTC.

J is TRBJ2-5 and V is TRBV4-2, with 10 bases identical to TRBD2. The CDR3 runs 17 residues. Unmatched junction bases numbered 10, after V lost 1 base and J lost 5 bases. The germline V gene has CDR1 LGHNA and CDR2 YNFKEQ. In DNA form, the CDR3 reads TGTGCCAGCAGCCAAGTGGGGACTAGCGCGGGAAAGGAGACCCAGTACTTC. It encodes CASSQVGTSAGKETQYF.

V and J are TRBV18 and TRBJ1-4; 10 bases agree with TRBD1. There are 13 residues in the CDR3. V lost 4 bases to trimming and J lost 7 bases; unmatched junction nucleotides: 0. Germline V gene sequence: CDR1 KGHSH, CDR2 LQKENI. In DNA, the CDR3 is TGTGCCAGCTCACGACAGGGGGCTGAAAAACTGTTTTTT. Translated: CASSRQGAEKLFF.

The rearrangement uses TRBV19 and TRBJ1-1, with TRBD1 matching over 7 bases. This CDR3 contains 13 residues. Germline CDR1 LNHDA, CDR2 SQIVND (reference sequence). J lost 1 base, V lost 10 bases, and 6 bases had no gene match. The CDR3, as DNA: TGTGCCATTACGGACAGGAGGAACACTGAAGCTTTCTTT. Protein: CAITDRRNTEAFF.

There are a few counts of this clone. The gene calls are TRBV9 and TRBJ1-2, with TRBD1 matching over 7 bases. Germline CDR1 and CDR2: SGDLS and YYNGEE. Trimming removed 0 bases from V and 8 bases from J; junction bases left unmatched: 10. The CDR3 runs to 15 residues. CDR3 nucleotide sequence: TGTGCCAGCAGCGTAGACGGGGGACAGAGAAGAGGCTACACCTTC. It encodes CASSVDGGQRRGYTF.

The chain employs TRBV9 and TRBJ1-5, with D hard to call. From germline, CDR1 is SGDLS and CDR2 YYNGEE. The V and J ends lost 0 bases and 0 bases respectively, with 10 bases between them. This CDR3 region has 16 residues. This CDR3 is CASSVVLDGSNQPQHF. In nucleotides, the CDR3 is TGTGCCAGCAGCGTAGTTTTGGATGGTAGCAATCAGCCCCAGCATTTT.

V gene TRBV29-1 combines with J gene TRBJ1-1; 7 nucleotides match TRBD1. CDR3 length equals 14 residues. Trimming removed 1 base from V and 4 bases from J; junction bases left unmatched: 6. CDR1 SQVTM and CDR2 ANQGSEA come from the germline V gene. The CDR3 DNA is TGCAGCGTTGAAGTAGTAGGGGGCTTCACTGAAGCTTTCTTT. Translation: CSVEVVGGFTEAFF.

The chain is built from TRBV27 and TRBJ1-4; TRBD1 is a possible D gene (5 bases). Trimming removed 2 bases from V and 5 bases from J, with 12 bases in between. CDR1 MNHEY and CDR2 SMNVEV come from the germline V gene (reference sequence). The CDR3 sequence is 15 residues long. The CDR3 nucleotides read TGTGCCAGCAGTTTACGGGGACCGCCGAATGAAAAACTGTTTTTT. It translates to CASSLRGPPNEKLFF.

This rearrangement joins TRBV15 to TRBJ2-7; D is unresolved. Germline assignment: CDR1 LNHNV and CDR2 YYDKDF (reference sequence). Trimming cost V 5 bases and J 2 bases, with 4 bases left between them. The length of the CDR3 is 11 residues. CDR3 in amino acids: CATSAAYEQYF. The CDR3 DNA follows: TGTGCCACCAGCGCCGCCTACGAGCAGTACTTC.

This clone showed up just a few times. The chain joins TRBV6-6 to TRBJ1-6; D gene uncertain. This CDR3 is 14 amino acids long. Per the germline V gene, CDR1 is MNHNY and CDR2 is SVGAGI (reference sequence). V was trimmed by 5 bases and J by 2 bases, leaving 7 bases between them. CDR3: CASSEGAYNSPLHF. CDR3 DNA: TGTGCCAGCAGTGAGGGAGCCTATAATTCACCCCTCCACTTT.

The chain is built from TRBV7-9 and TRBJ2-1; 12 nucleotides agree with TRBD2. V lost 1 base and J lost 5; bases outside the gene matches: 3. From germline, CDR1 is SEHNR and CDR2 FQNEAQ (reference sequence). The CDR3 is 16 residues long. DNA for the CDR3: TGTGCCAGCAGCTTAGGACTAGCGGGGGTTGACAATGAGCAGTTCTTC. It yields the protein CASSLGLAGVDNEQFF.

The rearrangement uses TRBV29-1 and TRBJ2-2; D is undetermined. Germline V gene lookup returns CDR1 SQVTM and CDR2 ANQGSEA. This CDR3 comprises 14 residues. This chain's CDR3 is CSSQEPANTGELFF. The CDR3 DNA is TGCAGTTCCCAGGAACCAGCAAACACCGGGGAGCTGTTTTTT.